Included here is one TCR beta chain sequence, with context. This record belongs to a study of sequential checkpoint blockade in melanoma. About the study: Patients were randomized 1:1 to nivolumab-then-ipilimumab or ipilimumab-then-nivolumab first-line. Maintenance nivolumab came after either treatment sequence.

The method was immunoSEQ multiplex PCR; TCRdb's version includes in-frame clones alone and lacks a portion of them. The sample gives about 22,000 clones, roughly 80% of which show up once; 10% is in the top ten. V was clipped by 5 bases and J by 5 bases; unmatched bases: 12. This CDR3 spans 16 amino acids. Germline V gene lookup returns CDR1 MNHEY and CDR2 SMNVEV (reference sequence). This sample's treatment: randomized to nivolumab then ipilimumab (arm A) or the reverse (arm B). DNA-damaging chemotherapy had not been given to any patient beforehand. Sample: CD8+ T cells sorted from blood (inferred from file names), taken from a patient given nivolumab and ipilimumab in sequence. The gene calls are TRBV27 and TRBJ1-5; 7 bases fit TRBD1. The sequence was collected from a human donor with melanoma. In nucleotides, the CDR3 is TGTGCCAGCAGTCCGTTCTTCCGGGACAGCTATCAGCCCCAGCATTTT. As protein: CASSPFFRDSYQPQHF.